This note documents a single TCR beta chain sequence. What it recognizes is unknown. One junction end does not reproduce the germline sequence, and a read error may be involved. This record belongs to a study of Graves' ophthalmopathy and Graves' hyperthyroidism. Amplified TCR beta CDR3 regions were obtained using RNA transcripts as template. HTBI-primed first-round RT-PCR preceded second-round multiplex PCR. A single record per CDR3 protein comes from TCRdb applying MiXCR to the multiplex PCR reads. The repertoire holds roughly 1.1 million distinct CDR3 sequences, with about two fifths as singletons. The CDR3 covers 15 residues. Per the germline V gene, CDR1 is MNHEY and CDR2 is SVGAGI. Study-level findings and limits: The model achieved about 67% sensitivity and less than 75% specificity for ophthalmopathy progression.

Hyperthyroidism was new, under 2 months, in patients aged 18 to 65. No donor had other autoimmune disease, uncontrolled infection, pregnancy or lactation. A diagnosis was made from clinical symptoms together with serum thyroxine, TRAb, thyroid ultrasound and orbital computed tomography. The receptor was isolated from an adult man with Graves' hyperthyroidism. The chain employs TRBV6-5 and TRBJ1-1; TRBD1 might be the D (5 bases). The sample was peripheral blood or thyroid tissue (not recorded which). CDR3 nucleotide sequence: TGTGCCAGCAGTTCCATCCGGGACGAATATGTTCTAGCTTTTTTT. It encodes CASSSIRDEYVLAFF.